What follows are 9 T cell receptor beta chains derived from one specimen sequenced in a study of blood T cells in healthy people across ages. The second PCR ran about 6 to 12 cycles with a sample-barcoded 5' primer and J-beta primers. MiXCR was run by TCRdb on the 5' RACE reads, yielding one entry per CDR3 protein. The sample yields about 1 million distinct CDR3 sequences, 40% to 45% seen once. The sequenced material came from blood. Source of these receptors: a woman aged 60 to 75 in good health.

This clonotype was counted a few times. The chain carries TRBV10-3 and TRBJ2-7; TRBD2 aligns across 11 bases. V shed 1 base and J 2 bases; nucleotides not matched to a gene: 4. The CDR3 sequence is 16 residues long. Germline V CDR1 and CDR2: ENHRY, SYGVKD. The CDR3 is CAISEWTSGLAYEQYF. Here the CDR3 DNA reads TGTGCCATCAGTGAGTGGACTAGCGGGTTAGCCTACGAGCAGTACTTC.

This sequence joins TRBV5-1 and TRBJ2-1, with 8 bases matching TRBD2. J was trimmed by 3 bases and V by 4 bases; bases with no gene match: 6. The germline gives CDR1 SGHRS, CDR2 YFSETQ. This CDR3 contains 15 residues. The DNA of the CDR3 is TGCGCCAGCAGCGCGGGCACTAGCGGCTACAATGAGCAGTTCTTC. The encoded protein is CASSAGTSGYNEQFF. Supplemented by reference TRBV5-1 and TRBJ2-1, the full variable domain reads KAGVTQTPRYLIKTRGQQVTLSCSPISGHRSVSWYQQTPGQGLQFLFEYFSETQRNKGNFPGRFSGRQFSNSRSEMNVSTLELGDSALYLCASSAGTSGYNEQFFGPGTRLTVL.

This clonotype was seen a few times. The V call is TRBV20-1, the J call TRBJ2-1; D might be TRBD2 (5 bases). Germline V gene lookup returns CDR1 DFQATT and CDR2 SNEGSKA (reference sequence). V was clipped by 5 bases and J by 7 bases, with 9 bases between them. This CDR3 has 11 amino acids. For the CDR3, the DNA is TGCAGTGCTCTCCCGGGGAATGAGCAGTTCTTC. The encoded protein is CSALPGNEQFF.

This sequence joins TRBV6-2 or TRBV6-3 and TRBJ2-1, with D maybe TRBD2 (6 bases). The CDR3 sequence is 16 residues long. V shed 2 bases and J shed 8 bases, with 19 bases lying between them. Per the germline V gene, CDR1 is MNHEY and CDR2 is SVGEGT. The DNA of the CDR3 is TGTGCCAGCAGTTACAGCCGTAGCGGAACGTACGATGAGCAGTTCTTC. Translated, it gives CASSYSRSGTYDEQFF.

V and J are TRBV7-9 and TRBJ2-7; D not resolved. The V gene's germline CDR1 is SEHNR and CDR2 FQNEAQ (reference sequence). Between the trimmed V and J ends, which lost 1 base and 7 bases, there was a span of 20 bases. This CDR3 is 16 amino acids long. CDR3 in amino acids: CASSLESRRANNEQYF. The CDR3 nucleotides read TGTGCCAGCAGCTTAGAATCCCGACGGGCCAACAATGAGCAGTACTTC.

The CDR3 DNA follows: TGTGCCAGCAGATCCTCAGGGGCTTCGAGCTACGAGCAGTACTTC. Protein sequence: CASRSSGASSYEQYF. V gene TRBV27 combines with J gene TRBJ2-7, with D tentatively TRBD1 (6 bases). This CDR3 has 15 residues. The germline V and J ends were trimmed by 6 bases and 3 bases, with 18 bases remaining between them. Germline CDR1 reads MNHEY; CDR2 reads SMNVEV (reference sequence).

This clonotype has only a few counts. The V gene is TRBV10-3, the J gene TRBJ1-2; D call uncertain. The CDR3 extends over 12 amino acids. The germline CDR1 and CDR2 sequences are ENHRY and SYGVKD. Trimming took off 6 bases at V and 3 bases at J, with 8 bases between the two ends. The CDR3 DNA is TGTGCCATCAGGGTGATGGACTATGGCTACACCTTC. It encodes CAIRVMDYGYTF.

This clonotype turned up a few times. The chain is built from TRBV6-1 and TRBJ2-3; D gene unclear. Germline CDR1 MNHNS, CDR2 SASEGT. V shed 7 bases and J shed 0 bases, with 14 bases lying between them. The CDR3 extends over 15 amino acids. The CDR3 protein is CASTIVSSSTDTQYF. As DNA, the CDR3 is TGTGCCAGCACTATAGTCAGTTCGAGCACAGATACGCAGTATTTT.

This clonotype appeared a single time. The chain is built from TRBV29-1 and TRBJ2-1; TRBD1 might be the D (6 bases). The last part of the DNA fits TRBJ2-7 better; the J call may be wrong. This CDR3 spans 15 amino acids. Germline V gene sequence: CDR1 SQVTM, CDR2 ANQGSEA. CDR3 loop: CSVEDPGEPYNEQYF. The CDR3 nucleotides are TGCAGCGTTGAGGACCCAGGGGAACCCTACAATGAGCAGTACTTC.